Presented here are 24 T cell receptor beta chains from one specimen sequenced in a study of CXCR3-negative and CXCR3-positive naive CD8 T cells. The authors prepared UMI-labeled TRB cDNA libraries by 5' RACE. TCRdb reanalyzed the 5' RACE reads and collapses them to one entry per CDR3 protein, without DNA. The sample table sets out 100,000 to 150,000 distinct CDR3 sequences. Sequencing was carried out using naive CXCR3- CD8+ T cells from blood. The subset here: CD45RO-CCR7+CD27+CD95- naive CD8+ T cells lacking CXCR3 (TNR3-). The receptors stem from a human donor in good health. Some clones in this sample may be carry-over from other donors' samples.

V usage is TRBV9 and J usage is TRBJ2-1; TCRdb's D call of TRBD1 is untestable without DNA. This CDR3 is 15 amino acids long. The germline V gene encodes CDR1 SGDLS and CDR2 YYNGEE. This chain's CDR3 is CASSVYRGGYNEQFF.

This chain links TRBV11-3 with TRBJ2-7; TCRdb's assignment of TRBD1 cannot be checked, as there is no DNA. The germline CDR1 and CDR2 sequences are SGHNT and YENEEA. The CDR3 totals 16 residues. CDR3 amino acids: CASSSYSGTGDPEQYF. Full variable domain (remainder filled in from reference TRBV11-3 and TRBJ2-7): EAGVVQSPRYKIIEKKQPVAFWCNPISGHNTLYWYLQNLGQGPELLIRYENEEAVDDSQLPKDRFSAERLKGVDSTLKIQPAELGDSAVYLCASSSYSGTGDPEQYFGPGTRLTVT.

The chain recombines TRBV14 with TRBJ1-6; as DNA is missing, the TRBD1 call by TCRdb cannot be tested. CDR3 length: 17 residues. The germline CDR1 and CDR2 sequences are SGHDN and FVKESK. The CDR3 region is CASSQDLNPWGYSPLHF.

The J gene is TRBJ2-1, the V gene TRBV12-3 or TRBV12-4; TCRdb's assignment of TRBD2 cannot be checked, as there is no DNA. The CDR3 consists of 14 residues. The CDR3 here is CASSPGLAWNEQFF.

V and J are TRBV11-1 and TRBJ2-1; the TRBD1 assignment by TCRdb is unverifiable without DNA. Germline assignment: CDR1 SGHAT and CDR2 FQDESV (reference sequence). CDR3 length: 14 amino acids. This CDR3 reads CASSRRTGHNEQFF.

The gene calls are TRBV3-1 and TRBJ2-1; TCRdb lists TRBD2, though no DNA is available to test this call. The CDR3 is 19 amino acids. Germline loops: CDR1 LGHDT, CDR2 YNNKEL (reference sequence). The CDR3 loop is CAGSQTLWGERESDNEQFF.

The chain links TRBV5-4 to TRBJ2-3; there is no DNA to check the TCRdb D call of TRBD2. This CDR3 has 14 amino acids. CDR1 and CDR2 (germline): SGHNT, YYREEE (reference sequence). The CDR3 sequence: CASSFSGVADTQYF.

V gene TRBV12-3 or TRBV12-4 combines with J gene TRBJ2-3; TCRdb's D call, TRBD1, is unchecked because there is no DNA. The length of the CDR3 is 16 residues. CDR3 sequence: CASSASFYRVSDTQYF.

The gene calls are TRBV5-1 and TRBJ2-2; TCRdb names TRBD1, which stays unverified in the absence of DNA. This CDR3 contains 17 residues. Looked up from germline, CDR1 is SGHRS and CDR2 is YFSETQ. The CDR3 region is CASSPGQGPANTGELFF.

The CDR3 reads CASSPYRGAANEQFF. The chain carries TRBV7-9 and TRBJ2-1; no DNA is available, so the TRBD1 call from TCRdb remains unchecked. The CDR3 loop spans 15 amino acids. Germline lookup yields CDR1 SEHNR and CDR2 FQNEAQ (reference sequence).

The CDR3 loop is CASSVEDEVYEQYF. The chain couples TRBV9 to TRBJ2-7. The germline V gene has CDR1 SGDLS and CDR2 YYNGEE. The CDR3 is 14 residues long.

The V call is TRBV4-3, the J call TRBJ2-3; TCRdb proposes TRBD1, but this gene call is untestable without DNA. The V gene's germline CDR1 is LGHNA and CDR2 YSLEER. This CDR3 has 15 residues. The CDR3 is CASSPTGTRTDTQYF.

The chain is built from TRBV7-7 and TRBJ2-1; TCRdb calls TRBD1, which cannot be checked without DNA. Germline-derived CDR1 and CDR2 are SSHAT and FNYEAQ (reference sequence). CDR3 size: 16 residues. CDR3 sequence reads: CASSLTEGVPNNEQLF.

The CDR3 spells CSVEDRLSRSGTQTNYGYTF. The rearrangement links TRBV29-1 to TRBJ1-2; as DNA is missing, the TRBD1 call by TCRdb cannot be tested. CDR3 length equals 20 residues. Germline lookup yields CDR1 SQVTM and CDR2 ANQGSEA. The complete variable domain, with remaining parts taken from reference TRBV29-1 and TRBJ1-2, reads SAVISQKPSRDICQRGTSLTIQCQVDSQVTMMFWYRQQPGQSLTLIATANQGSEATYESGFVIDKFPISRPNLTFSTLTVSNMSPEDSSIYLCSVEDRLSRSGTQTNYGYTFGSGTRLTVV.

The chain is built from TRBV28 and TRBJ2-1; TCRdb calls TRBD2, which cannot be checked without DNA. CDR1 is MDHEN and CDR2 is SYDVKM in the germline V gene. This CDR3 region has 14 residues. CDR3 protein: CASSILAGSGEQFF. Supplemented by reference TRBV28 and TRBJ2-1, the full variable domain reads DVKVTQSSRYLVKRTGEKVFLECVQDMDHENMFWYRQDPGLGLRLIYFSYDVKMKEKGDIPEGYSVSREKKERFSLILESASTNQTSMYLCASSILAGSGEQFFGPGTRLTVL.

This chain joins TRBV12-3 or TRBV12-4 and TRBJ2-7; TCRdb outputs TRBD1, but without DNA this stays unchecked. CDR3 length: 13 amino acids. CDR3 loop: CASTGWQGNEQYF.

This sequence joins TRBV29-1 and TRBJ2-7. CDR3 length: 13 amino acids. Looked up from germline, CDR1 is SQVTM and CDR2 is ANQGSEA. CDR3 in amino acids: CSVGYGRTYEQYF.

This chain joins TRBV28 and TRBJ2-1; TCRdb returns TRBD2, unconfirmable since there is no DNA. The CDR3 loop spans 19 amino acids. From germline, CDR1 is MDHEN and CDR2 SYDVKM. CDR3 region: CASSQKASRASPPYNEQFF. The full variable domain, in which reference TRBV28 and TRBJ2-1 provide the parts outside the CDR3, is DVKVTQSSRYLVKRTGEKVFLECVQDMDHENMFWYRQDPGLGLRLIYFSYDVKMKEKGDIPEGYSVSREKKERFSLILESASTNQTSMYLCASSQKASRASPPYNEQFFGPGTRLTVL.

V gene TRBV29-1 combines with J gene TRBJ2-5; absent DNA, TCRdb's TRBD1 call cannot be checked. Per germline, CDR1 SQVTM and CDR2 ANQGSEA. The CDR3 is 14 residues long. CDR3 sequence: CSVRGTGVRETQYF.

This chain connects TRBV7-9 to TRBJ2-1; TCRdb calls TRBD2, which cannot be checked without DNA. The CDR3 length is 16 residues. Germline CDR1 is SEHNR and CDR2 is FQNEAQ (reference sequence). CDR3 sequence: CASSLTREGIYNEQFF.

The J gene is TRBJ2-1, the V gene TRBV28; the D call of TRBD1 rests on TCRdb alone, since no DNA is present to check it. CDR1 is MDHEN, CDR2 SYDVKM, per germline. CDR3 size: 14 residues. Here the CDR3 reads CASTHWGGDNEQLF. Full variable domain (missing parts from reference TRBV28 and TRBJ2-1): DVKVTQSSRYLVKRTGEKVFLECVQDMDHENMFWYRQDPGLGLRLIYFSYDVKMKEKGDIPEGYSVSREKKERFSLILESASTNQTSMYLCASTHWGGDNEQLFGPGTRLTVL.

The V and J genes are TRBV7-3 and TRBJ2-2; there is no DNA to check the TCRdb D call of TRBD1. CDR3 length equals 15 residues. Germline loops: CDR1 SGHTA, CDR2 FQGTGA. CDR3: CASSSGAPGTGELFF.

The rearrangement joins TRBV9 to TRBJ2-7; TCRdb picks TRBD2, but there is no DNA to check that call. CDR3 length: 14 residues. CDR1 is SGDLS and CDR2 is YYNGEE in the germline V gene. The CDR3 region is CASSAGTSPYEQYF. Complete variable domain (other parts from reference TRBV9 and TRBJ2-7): DSGVTQTPKHLITATGQRVTLRCSPRSGDLSVYWYQQSLDQGLQFLIQYYNGEERAKGNILERFSAQQFPDLHSELNLSSLELGDSALYFCASSAGTSPYEQYFGPGTRLTVT.

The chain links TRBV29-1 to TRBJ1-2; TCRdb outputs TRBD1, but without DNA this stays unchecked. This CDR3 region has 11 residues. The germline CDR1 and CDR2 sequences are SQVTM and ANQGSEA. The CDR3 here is CSVEQGDGYTF.